One sample yielded the 20 T cell receptor beta chains listed below, sequenced in a study of blood T cell repertoires in COVID-19. Some clones are missing from TCRdb's copy, which holds only in-frame ones; the method was immunoSEQ multiplex PCR. The table shows roughly 170,000 clones, with 80% to 90% occurring only once. Material: peripheral blood. Receptors were obtained from a man aged 70-80 years with active or convalescent COVID-19.

The chain employs TRBV19 and TRBJ2-1; 7 bases align to TRBD2. Unmatched junction bases numbered 11, after V lost 5 bases and J lost 13 bases. The CDR3 has 13 residues. CDR1 is LNHDA and CDR2 is SQIVND in the germline V gene (reference sequence). For the CDR3, the DNA is TGTGCCAGTAGTCCAATCGCAGCGGGGAACCAGTTCTTC. Protein product: CASSPIAAGNQFF. Using reference TRBV19 and TRBJ2-1 for the parts outside the CDR3, the full variable domain is DGGITQSPKYLFRKEGQNVTLSCEQNLNHDAMYWYRQDPGQGLRLIYYSQIVNDFQKGDIAEGYSVSREKKESFPLTVTSAQKNPTAFYLCASSPIAAGNQFFGPGTRLTVL.

The chain combines TRBV28 with TRBJ2-7; a possible D gene is TRBD1 (5 bases). The CDR3 covers 14 residues. V was trimmed by 7 bases and J by 9 bases, leaving 22 bases between them. Germline V gives CDR1 MDHEN, CDR2 SYDVKM. CDR3 sequence (DNA): TGTGCCAGCACTCAGGAGACAGTGCCCCGCGGGCAGTACTTC. It specifies CASTQETVPRGQYF.

The chain combines TRBV27 with TRBJ1-5, with D possibly matching TRBD1 (5 bases). CDR1 and CDR2 from the germline V gene are MNHEY and SMNVEV (reference sequence). V lost 6 bases and J 4 bases, leaving 16 bases between the germline ends. The CDR3 totals 15 residues. The CDR3 is CASSPRDGRNQPQHF. The CDR3 nucleotides are TGTGCCAGCAGCCCCCGGGACGGGAGGAATCAGCCCCAGCATTTT.

The gene calls are TRBV28 and TRBJ1-3, with 7 bases identical to TRBD1. Germline V CDR1 and CDR2: MDHEN, SYDVKM. J lost 8 bases, V lost 6 bases, and 7 bases had no gene match. The CDR3 has 13 amino acids. This chain's CDR3 is CASSRQGVYTIYF. CDR3 DNA: TGTGCCAGCAGCCGACAGGGAGTTTACACCATATATTTT.

In this sample, this clone turned up once. The V gene is TRBV6-5, the J gene TRBJ1-4, with 7 bases fitting TRBD1. After removal of 4 bases from V and 5 bases from J, the junction contained 4 bases not matched to a gene. The CDR3 loop spans 14 amino acids. Germline CDR1 is MNHEY and CDR2 is SVGAGI. CDR3 region: CASSWDRHNEKLFF. The CDR3 nucleotides read TGTGCCAGCAGTTGGGACAGACACAATGAAAAACTGTTTTTT.

The chain recombines TRBV3-1 (or the pseudogene TRBV3-2) with TRBJ1-3; TRBD1 is a possible D gene (5 bases). The CDR3 extends over 12 amino acids. Trimming pared 4 bases from V and 4 bases from J, leaving 5 bases between. The V gene's germline CDR1 is LGHDT and CDR2 YNNKEL (reference sequence). The CDR3 DNA is TGTGCCAGCAGCCGACAGGGAAACACCATATATTTT. Translating gives CASSRQGNTIYF.

This sequence joins TRBV27 and TRBJ2-7, with 9 bases lining up with TRBD1. Germline loops: CDR1 MNHEY, CDR2 SMNVEV (reference sequence). The trim removed 6 bases at V and 12 bases at J, leaving 12 bases unmatched. This CDR3 spans 13 amino acids. The CDR3 sequence: CASRRDRDSTRYF. The CDR3 bases are TGTGCCAGCAGACGGGACAGGGACTCCACAAGGTACTTC.

The chain carries TRBV18 and TRBJ1-1; D is uncertain. Germline V gene data show CDR1 as KGHSH and CDR2 as LQKENI. The CDR3 sequence is 14 residues long. V lost 0 bases and J 5 bases, leaving 10 bases between the germline ends. This CDR3 is CASSPPLGRTEAFF. CDR3 nucleotides: TGTGCCAGCTCACCACCCCTCGGTCGGACTGAAGCTTTCTTT.

The table lists this clone with a few counts. The J gene is TRBJ1-1, the V gene TRBV12-3 or TRBV12-4, with 7 nucleotides matching TRBD1. Germline trimming cut 5 bases from V and 9 bases from J; bases unmatched to any gene: 9. This CDR3 has 13 amino acids. The CDR3 DNA is TGTGCCAGCAGTCAGGACAGGCCCGCCCAAGCTTTCTTT. It yields the protein CASSQDRPAQAFF.

The V call is TRBV7-9, the J call TRBJ2-3, with 8 bases identical to TRBD1. Trimming at V came to 4 bases and at J to 3 bases, leaving 6 bases not matched to a gene. The germline V gene has CDR1 SEHNR and CDR2 FQNEAQ (reference sequence). This CDR3 comprises 15 residues. The CDR3 bases are TGTGCCAGCAGCTCAGGGACAGGTGGGACAGATACGCAGTATTTT. Encoded protein: CASSSGTGGTDTQYF. Combining the CDR3 with reference TRBV7-9 and TRBJ2-3 gives the whole variable domain DTGVSQNPRHKITKRGQNVTFRCDPISEHNRLYWYRQTLGQGPEFLTYFQNEAQLEKSRLLSDRFSAERPKGSFSTLEIQRTEQGDSAMYLCASSSGTGGTDTQYFGPGTRLTVL.

V is TRBV18 and J is TRBJ2-7; 7 nucleotides align to TRBD1. The CDR3 totals 15 residues. CDR1 and CDR2 from the germline V gene are KGHSH and LQKENI. V shed 0 bases and J 5 bases; nucleotides not matched to a gene: 7. The CDR3 sequence: CASSPPAGGSNEQYF. The DNA of the CDR3 is TGTGCCAGCTCACCACCGGCAGGGGGAAGCAACGAGCAGTACTTC.

The chain carries TRBV5-8 and TRBJ1-5; D uncertain. The CDR3 covers 13 residues. Looked up from germline, CDR1 is SGHTS and CDR2 is YDEGEE. V was pared by 0 bases and J by 4 bases, with 5 bases between. CDR3: CASSLARNQPQHF. Here the CDR3 DNA reads TGTGCCAGCAGCTTGGCCAGAAATCAGCCCCAGCATTTT.

This chain uses TRBV5-4 with TRBJ1-2; no clear D gene. Trimming took off 4 bases at V and 4 bases at J, with 17 bases between the two ends. The CDR3 is 15 amino acids. From germline, CDR1 is SGHNT and CDR2 YYREEE (reference sequence). The CDR3 sequence is CASSTWPEIAYGYTF. The CDR3, as DNA: TGTGCCAGCAGCACATGGCCAGAAATAGCCTATGGCTACACCTTC.

V is TRBV9 and J is TRBJ2-1, with TRBD2 matching over 10 bases. From germline, CDR1 is SGDLS and CDR2 YYNGEE. The V gene end was trimmed by 0 bases and the J gene end by 5 bases; junction bases not matched to a gene: 5. This CDR3 comprises 16 residues. The CDR3 here is CASSVGRGLAHNEQFF. The CDR3 bases are TGTGCCAGCAGCGTAGGAAGGGGACTAGCGCACAATGAGCAGTTCTTC.

The rearrangement links TRBV7-6 to TRBJ1-6, with D perhaps TRBD1 (5 bases). CDR1 is SGHVS, CDR2 FNYEAQ, per germline. The CDR3 runs 16 residues. V was cut by 2 bases and J by 9 bases, with 17 bases left in between. In DNA, the CDR3 is TGTGCCAGCAGCTTAACGGGCGGGGGAGTAACTTCACCCCTCCACTTT. Translating it yields CASSLTGGGVTSPLHF. The full variable domain, rest sourced from reference TRBV7-6 and TRBJ1-6, is GAGVSQSPRYKVTKRGQDVALRCDPISGHVSLYWYRQALGQGPEFLTYFNYEAQQDKSGLPNDRFSAERPEGSISTLTIQRTEQRDSAMYRCASSLTGGGVTSPLHFGNGTRLTVT.

The J gene is TRBJ2-4, the V gene TRBV6-2 or TRBV6-3; possibly TRBD1 or TRBD2 for D (5 bases each). The CDR3 is made up of 16 amino acids. V was cut by 6 bases and J by 3 bases, with 18 bases left in between. Germline CDR1 MNHEY, CDR2 SVGEGT. The CDR3 here is CASSPGWVRGKNIQYF. The CDR3 DNA sequence: TGTGCCAGCAGCCCGGGATGGGTAAGGGGCAAAAACATTCAGTACTTC.

The V call is TRBV11-2, the J call TRBJ1-3, with D perhaps matching TRBD1 (6 bases). This CDR3 has 15 residues. Trimming took off 5 bases at V and 0 bases at J, with 11 bases between the two ends. Germline values: CDR1 SGHAT, CDR2 FQNNGV. The CDR3 DNA sequence: TGTGCCAGCAGCCCCCCGACAGGCTCTGGAAACACCATATATTTT. Protein: CASSPPTGSGNTIYF. The full variable domain, with the rest looked up from reference TRBV11-2 and TRBJ1-3, is EAGVAQSPRYKIIEKRQSVAFWCNPISGHATLYWYQQILGQGPKLLIQFQNNGVVDDSQLPKDRFSAERLKGVDSTLKIQPAKLEDSAVYLCASSPPTGSGNTIYFGEGSWLTVV.

This chain connects TRBV13 to TRBJ1-6; no reliable D call. V was trimmed by 5 bases and J by 9 bases, leaving 20 bases between them. Germline assignment: CDR1 PRHDT and CDR2 FYEKMQ (reference sequence). The CDR3 loop spans 16 amino acids. The DNA for the CDR3 is TGTGCCAGCAGCGTAAGCAATAATCGGGGAGGTTCACCCCTCCACTTT. Its translation: CASSVSNNRGGSPLHF.

This rearrangement joins TRBV28 to TRBJ2-7; 8 bases map to TRBD2. J gave up 6 bases and V 2 bases, and 3 bases lay outside the gene matches. Germline V lookup: CDR1 MDHEN, CDR2 SYDVKM. The CDR3 runs to 13 residues. The CDR3 loop reads CASSLGTSSEQYF. CDR3 nucleotide sequence: TGTGCCAGCAGTTTAGGGACTAGTAGCGAGCAGTACTTC.

V is TRBV30 and J is TRBJ1-1, with D possibly TRBD1 on 5 matching bases. V was shortened by 3 bases and J by 4 bases, with 15 bases between the two germline ends. The germline V gene has CDR1 GTSNPN and CDR2 SVGIG (reference sequence). CDR3 length equals 14 residues. The CDR3 nucleotides read TGTGCCTGGAGCGGACACGCGTCGGGCACTGAAGCTTTCTTT. Amino acids: CAWSGHASGTEAFF. Full variable domain (remainder filled in from reference TRBV30 and TRBJ1-1): SQTIHQWPATLVQPVGSPLSLECTVEGTSNPNLYWYRQAAGRGLQLLFYSVGIGQISSEVPQNLSASRPQDRQFILSSKKLLLSDSGFYLCAWSGHASGTEAFFGQGTRLTVV.